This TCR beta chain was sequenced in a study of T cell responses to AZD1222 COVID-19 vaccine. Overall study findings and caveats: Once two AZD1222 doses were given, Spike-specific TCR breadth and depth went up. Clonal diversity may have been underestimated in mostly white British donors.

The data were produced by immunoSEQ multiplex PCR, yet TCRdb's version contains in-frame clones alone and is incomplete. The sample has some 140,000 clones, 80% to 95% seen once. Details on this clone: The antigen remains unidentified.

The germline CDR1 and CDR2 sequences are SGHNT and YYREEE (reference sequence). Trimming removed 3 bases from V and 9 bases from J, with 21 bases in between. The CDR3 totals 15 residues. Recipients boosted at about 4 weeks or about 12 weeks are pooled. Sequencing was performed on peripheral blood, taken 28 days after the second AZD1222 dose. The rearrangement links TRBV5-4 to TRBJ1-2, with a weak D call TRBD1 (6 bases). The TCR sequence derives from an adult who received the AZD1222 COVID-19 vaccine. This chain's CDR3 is CASSSTGQRTLRYTF. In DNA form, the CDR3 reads TGTGCCAGCAGCTCCACGGGACAACGAACCCTCCGCTACACCTTC.